This entry describes one T cell receptor (beta chain). What it binds is not known. These data belong to a study of T cell responses to AZD1222 COVID-19 vaccine. This CDR3 region has 16 residues. The junction had 6 bases not matched to a gene; V was cut back by 5 bases and J by 2 bases. Germline lookup yields CDR1 SGHTA and CDR2 FQGNSA. Findings of the study overall: Only a handful of AZD1222 recipients were seropositive at baseline. Repertoires in all cases were sampled only once the peak T cell response had passed. Increases in Spike-specific TCR breadth and depth were seen after two AZD1222 doses.

Data came from immunoSEQ multiplex PCR; TCRdb stores just in-frame clones and leaves some out. The sample comprises 90,000 to 120,000 clones, more than 70% of which are singletons, and 3.1% rests with the top ten. V usage is TRBV7-2 and J usage is TRBJ2-7, with 13 positions matching TRBD2. The TCR comes from an adult in good health. The material was peripheral blood, obtained on day 0 of MenACWY control vaccination. The CDR3 sequence is CASSLGLAGATYEQYF. The CDR3 DNA reads as TGTGCCAGCAGCCTTGGACTAGCGGGGGCAACCTACGAGCAGTACTTC.